This entry features one T cell receptor beta chain sequence. Its antigen is not identified. In germline, CDR1 is KGHSH, CDR2 LQKENI. The CDR3 contains 15 residues. The ends lost 4 bases at V and 4 bases at J; junction bases unmatched: 6. This record belongs to a study of T cell responses to AZD1222 COVID-19 vaccine. Study-level points and caveats: Seropositivity was recorded at baseline in only a handful of AZD1222 recipients. Nearly half of spike-specific TCRs reportedly target variant regions that are unmutated in the B.1.351 and B.1.1.7 variants. Clonal diversity was possibly underestimated, and white British individuals and females predominated among donors.

The method was immunoSEQ multiplex PCR; TCRdb's version includes in-frame clones alone and lacks a portion of them. The table has 90,000 to 110,000 clones, about 88% seen once. The source was peripheral blood, collected on day 0 of AZD1222 vaccination. The chain has TRBV18 and TRBJ1-5; 8 nucleotides match TRBD1. This receptor was identified in an adult in good health. CDR3 in DNA: TGTGCCAGCTCACTCGACAGGGGTGGAAATCAGCCCCAGCATTTT. Translation gives CASSLDRGGNQPQHF.